This T cell receptor beta chain came from a study of blood T cells in healthy people across ages. Study results and limitations: Using unsorted PBMCs precluded a conclusive naive versus antigen-experienced comparison.

The V end lost 3 bases, the J end lost 4 bases, and 2 bases lay between the germline ends. The CDR3 length is 11 residues. A second PCR, run for about 7 to 11 cycles, used a sample-barcoded 5' primer plus a J-beta primer mix. TCRdb independently ran MiXCR on the 5' RACE reads; one entry per CDR3 protein. Among roughly 1,000,000 distinct CDR3 sequences, approximately 25% were seen once, and the ten largest hold around 0.7%. This clonotype was seen many times. Its antigen is undetermined. These records were also assigned to another study, of T cells of mothers and their children. Turning to that study: Related and unrelated pairs show TCR recombination output that thymic selection shapes similarly.

This clonotype originated in a girl aged 2 to 9 in good health. Sequenced: blood. The gene calls are TRBV12-3 or TRBV12-4 and TRBJ2-3; D unresolved. This CDR3 reads CASSFSDTQYF. The DNA of the CDR3 is TGTGCCAGCAGTTTTTCAGATACGCAGTATTTT.